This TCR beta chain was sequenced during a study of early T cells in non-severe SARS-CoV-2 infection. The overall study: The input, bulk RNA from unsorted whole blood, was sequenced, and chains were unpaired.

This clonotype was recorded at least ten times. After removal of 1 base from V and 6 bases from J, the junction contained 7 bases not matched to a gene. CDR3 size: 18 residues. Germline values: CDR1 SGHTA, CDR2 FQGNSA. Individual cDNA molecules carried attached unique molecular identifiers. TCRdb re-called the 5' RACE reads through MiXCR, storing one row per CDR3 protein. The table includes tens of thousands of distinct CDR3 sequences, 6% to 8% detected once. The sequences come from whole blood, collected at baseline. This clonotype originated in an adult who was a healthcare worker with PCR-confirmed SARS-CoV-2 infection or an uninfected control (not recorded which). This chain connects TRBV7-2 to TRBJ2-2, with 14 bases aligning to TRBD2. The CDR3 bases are TGTGCCAGCAGCTTAGAGGGACTAGCGGGAGTTTTCGCCGGGGAGCTGTTTTTT. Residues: CASSLEGLAGVFAGELFF.